A selection of T cell receptor beta chains follows, all from one sample in a study of blood T cells in healthy people across ages. Each CDR3 protein gets one entry after TCRdb re-called the 5' RACE reads with MiXCR. Of about 970,000 distinct CDR3 sequences in the sample, approximately 50% were seen once. Sequenced input: blood. The source of these receptors is a woman aged 60-75 years in good health. Each CDR3 is given with its conserved first and last residue. The order of the fields is clone size, J gene, D gene, V gene, CDR3 DNA, CDR3 protein. D genes are given only for firm matches. Not every row has a clone size; where given, it reads once, few, many or a size class.

NA | TRBJ2-7 | NA | TRBV4-1 | TGCGCCAGCAGCCAACAGGGATTGAGCTCCTACGAGCAGTACTTC | CASSQQGLSSYEQYF
NA | TRBJ2-7 | NA | TRBV12-3/TRBV12-4 | TGTGCCAGCAGCATCATCCAGGGCGAGCAGTACTTC | CASSIIQGEQYF
NA | TRBJ2-1 | TRBD2 | TRBV12-3/TRBV12-4 | TGTGCCAGCAGTTTGATAGCGGGTGGGAATGAGCAGTTCTTC | CASSLIAGGNEQFF
NA | TRBJ2-7 | NA | TRBV28 | TGTGCCAGCAACCACTTGCACGAGCAGTACTTC | CASNHLHEQYF
NA | TRBJ1-5 | TRBD1 | TRBV29-1 | TGCAGCGTGGGGACAGGGGCACAGGGGCAGCCCCAGCATTTT | CSVGTGAQGQPQHF
NA | TRBJ2-1 | NA | TRBV15 | TGTGCCACCAGCAGGGGTGGGAACAATGAGCAGTTCTTC | CATSRGGNNEQFF
NA | TRBJ2-3 | NA | TRBV7-2 | TGTGCCAGCAGCTTTGGCCAATTCACAGATACGCAGTATTTT | CASSFGQFTDTQYF
NA | TRBJ2-3 | NA | TRBV4-3 | TGCGCCAGCAGCCAAGAATACGGATTTACAGATACGCAGTATTTT | CASSQEYGFTDTQYF
few | TRBJ1-4 | NA | TRBV2 | TGTGCCAGCAAGCGGGGTTCCGAAAAACTGTTTTTT | CASKRGSEKLFF
NA | TRBJ2-6 | NA | TRBV9 | TGTGCCAGCAGCGCAGGGAGAGGTGGGGCCAACGTCCTGACTTTC | CASSAGRGGANVLTF
NA | TRBJ2-5 | TRBD1 | TRBV9 | TGTGCCAGCAGCGCTCAGGGGGCAGGAGAGCAGTACTTC | CASSAQGAGEQYF
NA | TRBJ2-7 | TRBD2 | TRBV5-1 | TGCGCCAACAGCTCCCGACTAGCGGGAGTCAACGAGCAGTACTTC | CANSSRLAGVNEQYF
NA | TRBJ2-5 | NA | TRBV7-2 | TGTGCCAGCTCGTTCGACGGCGGGCCAAGAACGGCGAAGACCCAGTACTTC | CASSFDGGPRTAKTQYF
once | TRBJ2-1 | NA | TRBV13 | TGTGCCAGCACCGAGACTCCGTACTCCTACAATGAGCAGTTCTTC | CASTETPYSYNEQFF
NA | TRBJ2-5 | NA | TRBV20-1 | TGCAGTGCTAGCGGTCAGGGGCTCGAGACCCAGTACTTC | CSASGQGLETQYF
once | TRBJ2-6 | NA | TRBV3-1 | TGTGCCAGCAGCCCAACGTACAGGGCATCTGGGGCCAACGTCCTGACTTTC | CASSPTYRASGANVLTF
few | TRBJ2-3 | NA | TRBV6-2/TRBV6-3 | TGTGCCAGCAGTCCCTGGGCGGGACCGCTCCAAGATACGCAGTATTTT | CASSPWAGPLQDTQYF
few | TRBJ1-2 | TRBD1 | TRBV7-9 | TGTGCCAGCAGCGAGGGGACAGTCTATGGCTACACCTTC | CASSEGTVYGYTF
few | TRBJ2-1 | TRBD2 | TRBV4-1 | TGCGCCAGCAGCCGGGGGAGGGATCGGTTCTTC | CASSRGRDRFF
few | TRBJ2-5 | NA | TRBV28 | TGTGCCAGCAGTCCCCCTAAGTGGGTTCAGGAGACCCAGTACTTC | CASSPPKWVQETQYF
once | TRBJ2-7 | TRBD2 | TRBV12-3/TRBV12-4 | TGTGCCAGACAGGAGCGGGAGTGCTCCTACGAGCAGTACTTC | CARQERECSYEQYF
NA | TRBJ2-1 | NA | TRBV10-3 | TGTGCCACCAGCGAAGTGGATATTGGCGCGCAGTTCTTC | CATSEVDIGAQFF
NA | TRBJ2-1 | TRBD1 | TRBV20-1 | TGCAGTGCTAGAGCTTCATACGGGACAGGGAGCAATGAGCAGTTCTTC | CSARASYGTGSNEQFF
NA | TRBJ2-7 | NA | TRBV6-2/TRBV6-3 | TGTGCCTGCACGGACGTTTTGACCGGGACTCCCAACTACGAGCAGTACTTC | CACTDVLTGTPNYEQYF
NA | TRBJ1-2 | NA | TRBV7-9 | TGTGCCAGCAGCGCACCCGGGACTACTAACTATGGCTACACCTTC | CASSAPGTTNYGYTF
NA | TRBJ2-5 | TRBD2 | TRBV28 | TGTGCCAGCAGTTCACTAAGCGGGAGCGAGGAGACCCAGTACTTC | CASSSLSGSEETQYF
NA | TRBJ1-2 | TRBD1 | TRBV29-1 | TGCAGCTCGACGAACGGGGTGCAGGGGGCGGATGGCTACACCTTC | CSSTNGVQGADGYTF
once | TRBJ1-2 | NA | TRBV5-1 | TGCGCCAGCAGCTTGGAGGCAGGGACCAACTATGGCTACACCTTC | CASSLEAGTNYGYTF
NA | TRBJ2-3 | NA | TRBV5-1 | TGCGCCAGCAGCCGCGGGACATCCCACACAGATACGCAGTATTTT | CASSRGTSHTDTQYF
few | TRBJ2-7 | TRBD1 | TRBV29-1 | TGCAGCGTTGTCTGGACAGGCCCCTACGAGCAGTACTTC | CSVVWTGPYEQYF
NA | TRBJ2-5 | NA | TRBV11-1 | TGTGCCAGCAGCTTAGGGTGGAGAAGCGAGACCCAGTACTTC | CASSLGWRSETQYF
few | TRBJ2-3 | TRBD2 | TRBV29-1 | TGCAGCGTGACTAGCGGGAGCCTTCGGGATACGCAGTATTTT | CSVTSGSLRDTQYF
few | TRBJ2-7 | NA | TRBV7-2 | TGTGCCAGCAGCCCCAGAGCGGCTAGCGTAACGGACGAGCAGTACTTC | CASSPRAASVTDEQYF
NA | TRBJ2-7 | TRBD2 | TRBV20-1 | TGCAGTGCTAGAGATAGCGGGAGACCGCTCTACGAGCAGTACTTC | CSARDSGRPLYEQYF
NA | TRBJ2-3 | TRBD2 | TRBV6-1 | TGTGCCAGCACTAATAGCGGGCGCACAGATACGCAGTATTTT | CASTNSGRTDTQYF
NA | TRBJ2-5 | TRBD1 | TRBV27 | TGTGCCAGCACCACAGGGGCCCGCGGTGAGCAGTACTTC | CASTTGARGEQYF
NA | TRBJ2-5 | NA | TRBV7-2 | TGTGCCAGCAGCTTAGAATTAGCACGGGCACACAATGAGCAGTACTTC | CASSLELARAHNEQYF
few | TRBJ2-6 | NA | TRBV6-2/TRBV6-3 | TGTGCCTCGAGGCTCGCAGGGGCCAACGTCCTGACTTTC | CASRLAGANVLTF
NA | TRBJ2-7 | TRBD2 | TRBV4-1 | TGCGCCAGCAGCCAATTAGCGGGGGTCCCCTACGAGCAGTACTTC | CASSQLAGVPYEQYF
NA | TRBJ2-5 | NA | TRBV7-3 | TGTGCCAGCAGCTTAAGGGGCTCAGGGTTGGAGACCCAGTACTTC | CASSLRGSGLETQYF
NA | TRBJ2-7 | TRBD1 | TRBV2 | TGTGCCAGCAGAACCCGGGACAGTTTATCCTACGAGCAGTACTTC | CASRTRDSLSYEQYF
many | TRBJ2-7 | NA | TRBV12-3/TRBV12-4 | TGTGCCAGCAGTTTTGGGCCCTCCTTCCCCTCTAGGGAGCAGTACTTC | CASSFGPSFPSREQYF
once | TRBJ2-7 | NA | TRBV20-1 | TGCAGTGCTAGAGGCGCCTTTGTGAACGAGCAGTACTTC | CSARGAFVNEQYF
NA | TRBJ1-4 | TRBD1 | TRBV25-1 | TGTGCCAGCAGTGAATGGGCAGGGGGCGATGGTGAAAAACTGTTTTTT | CASSEWAGGDGEKLFF
NA | TRBJ1-4 | NA | TRBV3-1 | TGTGCCAGCAGCCAAGCTAGCTTGGGTCCTCTCGCAACTAATGAAAAACTGTTTTTT | CASSQASLGPLATNEKLFF
few | TRBJ2-7 | NA | TRBV6-5 | TGTGCCAGCAGTTTATCCGGGACCATGCACTACGAGCAGTACTTC | CASSLSGTMHYEQYF
few | TRBJ1-2 | TRBD1 | TRBV12-3/TRBV12-4 | TGTGCCAGCACGGGGACAGGGGTCTATGGCTACACCTTC | CASTGTGVYGYTF
NA | TRBJ2-7 | NA | TRBV9 | TGTGCCAGCAGCGAAGGGGGGGAAGCCTACGAGCAGTACTTC | CASSEGGEAYEQYF
NA | TRBJ2-1 | NA | TRBV6-2/TRBV6-3 | TGTGCCAGCAGCCGATATGGTGAGCAGTTCTTC | CASSRYGEQFF
NA | TRBJ1-4 | NA | TRBV7-9 | TGTGCCAGCAGCTTACTTCCGGGAACTAATGAAAAACTGTTTTTT | CASSLLPGTNEKLFF
NA | TRBJ2-1 | TRBD2 | TRBV4-1 | TGCGCCAGCAGCGCCAGGAGCGGGAGGGCAGGGACTGGCTCCTACAATGAGCAGTTCTTC | CASSARSGRAGTGSYNEQFF
NA | TRBJ1-5 | TRBD1 | TRBV2 | TGTGCCAGCAGTGAGCGGGGACAGCCAAATCAGCCCCAGCATTTT | CASSERGQPNQPQHF
NA | TRBJ1-1 | TRBD1 | TRBV27 | TGTGCCAGCACCCCGGGGACAGGGATTACTGAAGCTTTCTTT | CASTPGTGITEAFF
NA | TRBJ2-7 | NA | TRBV9 | TGTGCCAGCAGCGCACAAGATTCTAGGGAACCCTACGAGCAGTACTTC | CASSAQDSREPYEQYF
NA | TRBJ2-3 | TRBD1 | TRBV5-1 | TGCGCCAGCAGCTTGCCAGGGGGCGAAGGAGATACGCAGTATTTT | CASSLPGGEGDTQYF
NA | TRBJ2-1 | TRBD2 | TRBV6-5 | TGTGCCACCTCCTTGGGACTAGTAGATTTCGATGAGCAGTTCTTC | CATSLGLVDFDEQFF
NA | TRBJ1-6 | TRBD1 | TRBV7-2 | TGTGCCAGCAGCACCCGACAGGGTAGTTGGTCACCCCTCCACTTT | CASSTRQGSWSPLHF
few | TRBJ2-6 | NA | TRBV7-9 | TGTGCCAGCAGCTTAACGGGGAAGGCCAACGTCCTGACTTTC | CASSLTGKANVLTF
NA | TRBJ2-5 | NA | TRBV5-1 | TGCGCCAGCAGCTTGGGACGGACTGAAGAGACCCAGTACTTC | CASSLGRTEETQYF